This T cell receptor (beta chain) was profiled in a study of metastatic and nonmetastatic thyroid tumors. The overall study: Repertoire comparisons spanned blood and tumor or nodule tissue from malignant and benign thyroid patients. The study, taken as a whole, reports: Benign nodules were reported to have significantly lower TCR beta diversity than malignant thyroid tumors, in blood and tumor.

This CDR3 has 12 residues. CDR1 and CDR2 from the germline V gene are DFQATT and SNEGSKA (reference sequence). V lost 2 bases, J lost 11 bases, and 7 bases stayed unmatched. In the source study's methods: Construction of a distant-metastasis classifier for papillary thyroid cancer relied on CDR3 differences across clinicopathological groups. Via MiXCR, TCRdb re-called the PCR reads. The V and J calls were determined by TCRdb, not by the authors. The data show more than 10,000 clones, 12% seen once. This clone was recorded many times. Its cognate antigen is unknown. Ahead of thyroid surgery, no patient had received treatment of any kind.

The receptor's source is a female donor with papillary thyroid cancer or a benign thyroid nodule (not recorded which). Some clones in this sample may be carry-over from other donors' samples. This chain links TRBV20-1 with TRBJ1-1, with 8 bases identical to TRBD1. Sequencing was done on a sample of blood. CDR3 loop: CSARRPGQAAFF. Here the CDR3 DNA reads TGCAGTGCTAGACGACCGGGACAGGCGGCTTTCTTT.